A single sample gave rise to the 32 T cell receptor beta chains below, sequenced in a study of T cells in Graves' hyperthyroidism and ophthalmopathy (dated by TCRdb to the late 2010s). Library method: multiplex PCR. Sequenced using an Illumina HiSeq 2000. The TCR beta CDR3 regions were amplified from the RNA transcripts. The TCR CDR3 was subjected to a first round of RT-PCR using the HTBI primer set and the Qiagen OneStep RT-PCR kit. Starting from the raw public reads, TCRdb applied fastp trimming at Q25, assembled clones with MiXCR and retained in-frame beta chains. Rows are unified per CDR3 protein, each entry keeping the most common DNA and genes. In this sample the table shows over 500,000 distinct CDR3 sequences, 17% of which occur a single time. The ten biggest clones cover roughly 18% of the sample. Specimen: blood. All receptors derive from a young woman with Graves' ophthalmopathy.

This clonotype was counted between two and nine times. This rearrangement joins TRBV20-1 to TRBJ1-1; no firm D call. With 2 bases removed from V and 8 bases from J, the gap between germline ends came to 12 bases. The CDR3 sequence is 12 residues long. Germline CDR1 is DFQATT and CDR2 is SNEGSKA (reference sequence). The CDR3 here is CSARRGREEAFF. The CDR3 DNA follows: TGCAGTGCTAGACGAGGGCGGGAAGAAGCTTTCTTT.

Ten or more counts support this clonotype. The rearrangement links TRBV28 to TRBJ2-1; 10 nucleotides agree with TRBD2. The CDR3 consists of 15 residues. Germline V gene lookup returns CDR1 MDHEN and CDR2 SYDVKM. Germline trimming cut 5 bases from V and 6 bases from J; bases unmatched to any gene: 7. CDR3 loop: CASSTTGTSVNEQFF. For the CDR3, the DNA is TGTGCCAGCAGTACAACCGGGACTAGCGTCAATGAGCAGTTCTTC.

There are many counts of this clonotype. V usage is TRBV20-1 and J usage is TRBJ2-7; 12 bases are shared with TRBD2. V was clipped by 3 bases and J by 3 bases; unmatched bases: 3. CDR3 size: 14 residues. Germline CDR1 reads DFQATT; CDR2 reads SNEGSKA (reference sequence). For the CDR3, the DNA is TGCAGTGCTAGGGGGACTAGCGGGCTCTACGAGCAGTACTTC. Translating gives CSARGTSGLYEQYF.

V gene TRBV20-1 combines with J gene TRBJ1-2; 8 bases agree with TRBD1. This CDR3 has 13 amino acids. J gave up 8 bases and V 2 bases, and 7 bases lay outside the gene matches. The germline CDR1 and CDR2 sequences are DFQATT and SNEGSKA (reference sequence). The CDR3 sequence is CSARRFGDRGYTF. CDR3 sequence (DNA): TGCAGTGCTAGAAGGTTCGGGGACAGGGGCTACACCTTC.

Ten or more counts support this clonotype. This sequence joins TRBV12-3 or TRBV12-4 and TRBJ2-5, with D hard to call. This CDR3 has 13 residues. V dropped 5 bases and J dropped 5 bases, with 12 bases sitting between them. CDR3 amino acids: CASSPVSQETQYF. In DNA form, the CDR3 reads TGTGCCAGCAGTCCCGTCAGTCAGGAGACCCAGTACTTC.

This clonotype has at least ten counts. The chain couples TRBV6-5 to TRBJ2-7, with unresolved D. Germline lookup yields CDR1 MNHEY and CDR2 SVGAGI. The CDR3 loop spans 13 amino acids. Trimming left V 2 bases short and J 0 bases short, with 5 bases between. CDR3 region: CASSYPDSYEQYF. As DNA, the CDR3 is TGTGCCAGCAGTTACCCTGACTCCTACGAGCAGTACTTC.

This clonotype came up many times. The chain has TRBV3-1 and TRBJ1-1; D call uncertain. In germline, CDR1 is LGHDT, CDR2 YNNKEL (reference sequence). The ends were cut back, 0 bases at V and 4 bases at J, with 12 bases in the middle. The CDR3 sequence is 15 residues long. The CDR3 nucleotides are TGTGCCAGCAGCCAAGATCGAAGGACCGTCACTGAAGCTTTCTTT. Its translation is CASSQDRRTVTEAFF. Using reference TRBV3-1 and TRBJ1-1 for the parts outside the CDR3, the full variable domain is DTAVSQTPKYLVTQMGNDKSIKCEQNLGHDTMYWYKQDSKKFLKIMFSYNNKELIINETVPNRFSPKSPDKAHLNLHINSLELGDSAVYFCASSQDRRTVTEAFFGQGTRLTVV.

The chain recombines TRBV5-6 with TRBJ1-6; TRBD1 might be the D (5 bases). Germline V gives CDR1 SGHDT, CDR2 YYEEEE. V gave up 0 bases and J gave up 3 bases, with 10 bases separating them. CDR3 size: 16 residues. This CDR3 is CASSLEGHDYNSPLHF. The CDR3 DNA is TGTGCCAGCAGCTTGGAAGGACATGACTATAATTCACCCCTCCACTTT.

This clonotype was detected many times. CDR3 protein: CASTSGTVAYEQYF. CDR3 sequence (DNA): TGTGCCAGCACCTCCGGGACAGTCGCCTACGAGCAGTACTTC. The chain combines TRBV12-3 or TRBV12-4 with TRBJ2-7; 7 nucleotides align to TRBD1. CDR3 length equals 14 residues. Losses at the gene ends were 7 bases for V and 2 bases for J; bases not matched to a gene: 8.

This clonotype was seen a handful of times. This chain links TRBV28 with TRBJ1-6; possibly TRBD1 for D (6 bases). Germline V gene data show CDR1 as MDHEN and CDR2 as SYDVKM. This CDR3 comprises 15 residues. Trimming removed 1 base at V and 5 bases at J, with 9 bases between. CDR3 nucleotides: TGTGCCAGCAGTTTATACAGGGTTAATAATTCACCCCTCCACTTT. It translates to CASSLYRVNNSPLHF. The complete variable domain, with remaining parts taken from reference TRBV28 and TRBJ1-6, reads DVKVTQSSRYLVKRTGEKVFLECVQDMDHENMFWYRQDPGLGLRLIYFSYDVKMKEKGDIPEGYSVSREKKERFSLILESASTNQTSMYLCASSLYRVNNSPLHFGNGTRLTVT.

This clonotype was seen repeatedly, ten times or more. The V call is TRBV2, the J call TRBJ2-7; TRBD1 matches at 9 bases. The CDR3 is 15 amino acids. Germline trimming cut 4 bases from V and 4 bases from J; bases unmatched to any gene: 8. Per the germline V gene, CDR1 is SNHLY and CDR2 is FYNNEI. For the CDR3, the DNA is TGTGCCAGCAGTGGTCGGGACAGGGAAGTGTACGAGCAGTACTTC. It yields the protein CASSGRDREVYEQYF.

This clonotype appeared many times. The chain joins TRBV5-1 to TRBJ2-3; D ambiguous. This CDR3 is built from 14 residues. Germline-derived CDR1 and CDR2 are SGHRS and YFSETQ. Trimming shortened V by 5 bases and J by 5 bases, and 15 bases separated the two germline ends. The CDR3: CASRTGPWEDTQYF. CDR3 DNA: TGCGCCAGCAGGACCGGGCCCTGGGAAGATACGCAGTATTTT. Together with reference TRBV5-1 and TRBJ2-3, the CDR3 gives the full variable domain: KAGVTQTPRYLIKTRGQQVTLSCSPISGHRSVSWYQQTPGQGLQFLFEYFSETQRNKGNFPGRFSGRQFSNSRSEMNVSTLELGDSALYLCASRTGPWEDTQYFGPGTRLTVL.

This clonotype was seen ten or more times. V is TRBV28 and J is TRBJ1-1; D is ambiguous. V was cut by 7 bases and J by 7 bases, with 10 bases left in between. Looked up from germline, CDR1 is MDHEN and CDR2 is SYDVKM. The CDR3 length is 11 residues. CDR3 sequence reads: CASISQVEAFF. In DNA, the CDR3 is TGTGCCAGCATTAGCCAGGTTGAAGCTTTCTTT.

Details on this clonotype: One end of the junction is discordant with germline, which a read error may explain. CDR3 protein: CASSARTGVQSGANVLTF. The CDR3 nucleotides are TGTGCCAGCAGCGCCCGGACAGGCGTCCAATCTGGGGCCAACGTCCTGACTTTC. J is TRBJ2-6 and V is TRBV4-1; 7 bases map to TRBD1. CDR1 and CDR2 from the germline V gene are MGHRA and YSYEKL. This CDR3 spans 18 amino acids.

This clonotype showed up just a few times. J is TRBJ1-5 and V is TRBV30; possibly TRBD1 for D (5 bases). Trimming stripped 0 bases from V and 2 bases from J, with 11 bases between. This CDR3 contains 15 residues. Germline CDR1 is GTSNPN and CDR2 is SVGIG (reference sequence). The CDR3 DNA follows: TGTGCCTGGAGTGTGGCAGGGATGGGCAATCAGCCCCAGCATTTT. Amino acid sequence: CAWSVAGMGNQPQHF.

This clonotype was detected many times. This chain connects TRBV6-5 to TRBJ1-2; a possible D gene is TRBD1 (5 bases). The germline V gene encodes CDR1 MNHEY and CDR2 SVGAGI. This CDR3 region has 15 residues. V was pared by 0 bases and J by 0 bases, with 8 bases between. The CDR3 is CASSYSWGTNYGYTF. CDR3 DNA sequence: TGTGCCAGCAGTTACTCATGGGGGACTAACTATGGCTACACCTTC.

A note on this clonotype: Likely a read error: the CDR3 ends without its conserved phenylalanine or tryptophan. The J gene is TRBJ2-7, the V gene TRBV7-6, with 9 positions matching TRBD1. V shed 2 bases and J 4 bases; nucleotides not matched to a gene: 6. The germline gives CDR1 SGHVS, CDR2 FNYEAQ. The CDR3 contains 15 residues. CDR3 in DNA: TGTGCCAGCAGCTTATTCACCGGGACAGGGTACGAGCAGTACCTC. Translation gives CASSLFTGTGYEQYL.

The rearrangement uses TRBV20-1 and TRBJ2-3; D gene unclear. Per germline, CDR1 DFQATT and CDR2 SNEGSKA (reference sequence). The CDR3 totals 13 residues. Deletions cut 2 bases from V and 4 bases from J, with 10 bases between. CDR3 coding DNA: TGCAGTGCTAGATCCCAGGTAGCAGATACGCAGTATTTT. Protein sequence: CSARSQVADTQYF.

This chain uses TRBV20-1 with TRBJ2-5; D gene uncertain. Trimming left V 0 bases short and J 2 bases short, with 10 bases between. CDR1 and CDR2 (germline): DFQATT, SNEGSKA (reference sequence). The CDR3 has 14 amino acids. The CDR3 DNA is TGCAGTGCTAGAGATGAGAGACCGCAAGAGACCCAGTACTTC. Translated, it gives CSARDERPQETQYF.

The chain links TRBV24-1 to TRBJ2-2, with 8 bases matching TRBD1. Germline assignment: CDR1 KGHDR and CDR2 SFDVKD. The CDR3 has 18 amino acids. V shed 3 bases and J 1 base; nucleotides not matched to a gene: 9. The CDR3 DNA sequence: TGTGCCACCAGTGATCCACTCCGGGACAGGCTGAACACCGGGGAGCTGTTTTTT. It codes for CATSDPLRDRLNTGELFF.

In this sample, this clonotype turned up many times. The genes are TRBV18 and TRBJ2-1; D remains unclear. V was clipped by 0 bases and J by 3 bases, with 12 bases between them. CDR1 and CDR2 from the germline V gene are KGHSH and LQKENI. CDR3 size: 16 residues. CDR3 nucleotides: TGTGCCAGCTCACCACCGCCGGGTCACCTCTACAATGAGCAGTTCTTC. Its protein product is CASSPPPGHLYNEQFF.

The chain couples TRBV2 to TRBJ1-5; D possibly corresponds to TRBD1 (6 bases). This CDR3 comprises 14 residues. In germline, CDR1 is SNHLY, CDR2 FYNNEI. Trimming removed 4 bases at V and 6 bases at J, with 13 bases between. This chain's CDR3 is CASSGQGKGQPQHF. The DNA of the CDR3 is TGTGCCAGCAGTGGGCAGGGGAAGGGTCAGCCCCAGCATTTT.

The rearrangement uses TRBV14 and TRBJ2-3, with 8 bases matching TRBD1. Germline V gene sequence: CDR1 SGHDN, CDR2 FVKESK. V lost 3 bases and J lost 4; bases outside the gene matches: 3. This CDR3 region has 14 residues. The CDR3 spells CASSQNRGADTQYF. The CDR3 DNA sequence: TGTGCCAGCAGCCAGAACAGGGGGGCAGATACGCAGTATTTT.

This clonotype has a count of ten or more. The V call is TRBV6-1, the J call TRBJ2-5; no firm D call. Between the trimmed V and J ends, which lost 3 bases and 5 bases, there was a span of 10 bases. This CDR3 contains 13 residues. Germline CDR1 and CDR2: MNHNS and SASEGT. CDR3 region: CASSEPPFETQYF. The DNA of the CDR3 is TGTGCCAGCAGTGAGCCGCCCTTCGAGACCCAGTACTTC.

The chain links TRBV27 to TRBJ2-5; the match to TRBD2 covers 7 bases. The trim removed 0 bases at V and 1 base at J, leaving 2 bases unmatched. Germline lookup yields CDR1 MNHEY and CDR2 SMNVEV (reference sequence). This CDR3 is 15 amino acids long. CDR3 in DNA: TGTGCCAGCAGTTTATCGGGGGGGAGCCAAGAGACCCAGTACTTC. Translated: CASSLSGGSQETQYF.

This clonotype was seen more than once but under ten times. The chain employs TRBV27 and TRBJ2-7, with TRBD2 identical over 11 bases. With 4 bases clipped from V and 6 bases from J, the junction kept 8 bases outside the gene matches. This CDR3 region has 15 residues. The germline V gene has CDR1 MNHEY and CDR2 SMNVEV (reference sequence). This CDR3 is CASSYIAGGPTEQYF. DNA for the CDR3: TGTGCCAGCAGTTACATAGCGGGGGGGCCGACCGAGCAGTACTTC.

V gene TRBV20-1 combines with J gene TRBJ1-5; D unresolved. V lost 0 bases to trimming and J lost 6 bases, with 21 bases between them. The germline V gene encodes CDR1 DFQATT and CDR2 SNEGSKA (reference sequence). The CDR3 is 17 amino acids. The CDR3 spells CSARDWARGRVGQPQHF. In nucleotides, the CDR3 is TGCAGTGCTAGAGATTGGGCGCGGGGTCGGGTGGGTCAGCCCCAGCATTTT.

A single count supports this clonotype. Possible read error: a much larger clone is one base away. This chain links TRBV5-1 with TRBJ1-6, with D possibly being TRBD1 (6 bases). There are 15 residues in the CDR3. Germline loops: CDR1 SGHRS, CDR2 YFSETQ. V was shortened by 1 base and J by 8 bases, with 13 bases between the two germline ends. CDR3 coding DNA: TGCGCCAGCAGCTTGACATCATCAGGGGATTCACCCCTCCACTTT. It translates to CASSLTSSGDSPLHF.

This sequence joins TRBV3-1 and TRBJ2-1; possibly TRBD1 for D (5 bases). The CDR3 is 16 amino acids. The germline CDR1 and CDR2 sequences are LGHDT and YNNKEL (reference sequence). V lost 4 bases, J lost 3 bases, and 16 bases lay in between. CDR3 in amino acids: CASSLEGRAYYNEQFF. CDR3 DNA: TGTGCCAGCAGCCTGGAAGGCAGGGCCTACTACAATGAGCAGTTCTTC.

This clonotype was seen at least ten times. The chain joins TRBV2 to TRBJ2-3; D assignment may be TRBD1 or TRBD2 (5 bases each). From germline, CDR1 is SNHLY and CDR2 FYNNEI. V was clipped by 6 bases and J by 2 bases, with 18 bases between them. CDR3 length: 16 amino acids. CDR3 bases: TGTGCCAGCAGCGCGGGCCCAGGGATTCCCACAGATACGCAGTATTTT. Its protein is CASSAGPGIPTDTQYF.

Worth noting for this clonotype: This may come from a read error, since a much larger clone is one base off. The gene calls are TRBV13 and TRBJ1-1, with D unresolved. Per the germline V gene, CDR1 is PRHDT and CDR2 is FYEKMQ (reference sequence). This CDR3 is 13 amino acids long. The CDR3 protein is CTSSFATNTEAFF. DNA for the CDR3: TGTACCAGCAGCTTTGCTACGAACACTGAAGCTTTCTTT.

This clonotype was detected many times. The gene calls are TRBV7-3 and TRBJ2-7, with 8 bases fitting TRBD1. CDR3 length: 15 amino acids. Germline CDR1 and CDR2: SGHTA and FQGTGA. The ends lost 4 bases at V and 5 bases at J; junction bases unmatched: 10. The CDR3 sequence: CASSSPGQDRDEQYF. In DNA, the CDR3 is TGTGCCAGCAGCTCCCCGGGACAGGACCGAGACGAGCAGTACTTC. The variable domain in full, with the rest retrieved from reference TRBV7-3 and TRBJ2-7, is GAGVSQTPSNKVTEKGKYVELRCDPISGHTALYWYRQSLGQGPEFLIYFQGTGAADDSGLPNDRFFAVRPEGSVSTLKIQRTERGDSAVYLCASSSPGQDRDEQYFGPGTRLTVT.